What follows are 4 T cell receptor beta chains derived from one specimen sequenced in a study of CD8 T cells in Susac syndrome (dated by TCRdb to about 2019). Libraries were prepared through the immunoSEQ multiplex PCR assay. RNA was extracted using the RNeasy kit, and about 0.5 to 1 ug of the RNA was reverse transcribed with random hexamers. The public reads were reanalyzed by TCRdb: fastp trimming at Q25, MiXCR alignment, in-frame beta chains only. Each entry merges the rows of one CDR3 protein and shows their most common DNA and genes. The sample table holds approximately 200,000 distinct CDR3 sequences, of which roughly nine tenths were seen once. The ten largest clones represent roughly 0.15% of the sample. The material sequenced was CD8+ T cells from PBMCs. These receptors were taken from a human donor with multiple sclerosis.

The V and J genes are TRBV9 and TRBJ1-2, with D maybe TRBD1 (6 bases). Deletions cut 0 bases from V and 4 bases from J, with 13 bases between. CDR3 size: 15 residues. Germline CDR1 is SGDLS and CDR2 is YYNGEE. CDR3 nucleotides: TGTGCCAGCAGCGTAGAGGCAGGGGAGAGCTATGGCTACACCTTC. It encodes CASSVEAGESYGYTF.

The chain employs TRBV6-4 and TRBJ1-1; 8 nucleotides agree with TRBD1. The CDR3 totals 13 residues. From germline, CDR1 is MRHNA and CDR2 SNTAGT. J was trimmed by 10 bases and V by 5 bases; bases with no gene match: 9. CDR3 bases: TGTGCCAGCAGTCCCGGGACAGGTGGGGTAGCTTTCTTT. This gives the protein CASSPGTGGVAFF.

The rearrangement links TRBV13 to TRBJ2-1; D may be TRBD2 (5 bases). The germline V gene has CDR1 PRHDT and CDR2 FYEKMQ (reference sequence). The V end lost 3 bases, the J end lost 8 bases, and 8 bases lay between the germline ends. The CDR3 consists of 12 residues. The CDR3 spells CASSFQEDEQFF. DNA of the CDR3: TGTGCCAGCAGCTTTCAGGAGGATGAGCAGTTCTTC.

The chain joins TRBV7-9 to TRBJ2-7; 12 bases map to TRBD2. CDR1 is SEHNR, CDR2 FQNEAQ, per germline (reference sequence). Trimming took 5 bases from V and 0 from J; bases not matched to a gene: 5. This CDR3 has 16 amino acids. CDR3 protein: CASSPPTSGSSYEQYF. CDR3 bases: TGTGCCAGCAGCCCTCCGACTAGCGGGAGCTCCTACGAGCAGTACTTC.